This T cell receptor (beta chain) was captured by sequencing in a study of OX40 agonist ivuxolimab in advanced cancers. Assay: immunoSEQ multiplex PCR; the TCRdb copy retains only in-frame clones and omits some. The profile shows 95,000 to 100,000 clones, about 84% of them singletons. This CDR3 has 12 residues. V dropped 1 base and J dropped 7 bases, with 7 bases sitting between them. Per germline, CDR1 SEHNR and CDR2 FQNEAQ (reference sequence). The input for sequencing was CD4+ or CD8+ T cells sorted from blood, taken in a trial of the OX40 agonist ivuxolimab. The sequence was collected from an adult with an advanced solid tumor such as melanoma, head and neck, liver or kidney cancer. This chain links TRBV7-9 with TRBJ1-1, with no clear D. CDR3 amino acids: CASSLGPYEAFF. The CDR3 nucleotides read TGTGCCAGCAGCTTAGGGCCCTATGAAGCTTTCTTT.